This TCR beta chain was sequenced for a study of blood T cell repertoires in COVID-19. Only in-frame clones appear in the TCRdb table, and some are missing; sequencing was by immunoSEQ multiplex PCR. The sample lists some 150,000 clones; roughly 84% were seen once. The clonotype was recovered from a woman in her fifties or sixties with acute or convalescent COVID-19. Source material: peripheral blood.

In DNA form, the CDR3 reads TGTGCCAGCAGCCGACATCTTATCTCCCGTACAGGGAACACTGAAGCTTTCTTT. This codes for CASSRHLISRTGNTEAFF. V is TRBV5-6 and J is TRBJ1-1, with D possibly TRBD1 on 5 matching bases. The CDR3 loop spans 18 amino acids. V dropped 4 bases and J dropped 1 base, with 23 bases sitting between them. Germline CDR1 is SGHDT and CDR2 is YYEEEE.